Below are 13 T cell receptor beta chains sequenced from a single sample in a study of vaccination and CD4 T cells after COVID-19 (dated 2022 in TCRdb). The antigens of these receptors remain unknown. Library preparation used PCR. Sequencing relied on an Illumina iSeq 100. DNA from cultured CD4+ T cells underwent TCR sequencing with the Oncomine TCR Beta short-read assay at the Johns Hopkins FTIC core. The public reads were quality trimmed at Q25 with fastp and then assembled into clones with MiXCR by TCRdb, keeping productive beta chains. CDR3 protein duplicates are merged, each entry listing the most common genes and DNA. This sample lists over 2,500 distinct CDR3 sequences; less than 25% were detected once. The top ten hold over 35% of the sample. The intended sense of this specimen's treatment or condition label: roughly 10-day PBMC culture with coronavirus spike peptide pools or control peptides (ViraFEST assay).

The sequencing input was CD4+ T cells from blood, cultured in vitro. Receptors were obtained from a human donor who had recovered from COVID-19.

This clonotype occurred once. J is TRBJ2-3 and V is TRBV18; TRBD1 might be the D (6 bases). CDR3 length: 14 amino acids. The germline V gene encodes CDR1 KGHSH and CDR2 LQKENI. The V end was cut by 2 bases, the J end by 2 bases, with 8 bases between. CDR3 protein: CASSPTGTTDTQYF. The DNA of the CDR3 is TGTGCCAGCTCACCAACAGGGACCACAGATACGCAGTATTTT.

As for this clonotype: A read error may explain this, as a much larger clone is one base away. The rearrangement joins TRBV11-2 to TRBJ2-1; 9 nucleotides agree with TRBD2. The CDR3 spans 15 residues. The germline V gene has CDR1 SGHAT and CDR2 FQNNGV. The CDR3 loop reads CVSSLGAGGRHEQFF. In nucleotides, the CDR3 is TGTGTCAGCAGCTTAGGGGCGGGGGGGCGGCATGAGCAGTTCTTC. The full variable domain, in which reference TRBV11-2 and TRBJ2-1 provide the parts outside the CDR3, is EAGVAQSPRYKIIEKRQSVAFWCNPISGHATLYWYQQILGQGPKLLIQFQNNGVVDDSQLPKDRFSAERLKGVDSTLKIQPAKLEDSAVYLCVSSLGAGGRHEQFFGPGTRLTVL.

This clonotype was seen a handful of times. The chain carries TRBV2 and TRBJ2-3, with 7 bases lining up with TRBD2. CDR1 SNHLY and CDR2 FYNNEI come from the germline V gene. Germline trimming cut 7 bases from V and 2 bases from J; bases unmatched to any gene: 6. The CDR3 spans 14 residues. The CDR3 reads CASTQGLPTDTQYF. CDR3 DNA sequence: TGTGCCAGCACCCAGGGACTACCCACAGATACGCAGTATTTT.

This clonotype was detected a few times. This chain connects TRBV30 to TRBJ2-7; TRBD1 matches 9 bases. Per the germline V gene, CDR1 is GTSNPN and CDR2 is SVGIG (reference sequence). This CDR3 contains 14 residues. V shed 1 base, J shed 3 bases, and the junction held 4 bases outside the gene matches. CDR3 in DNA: TGTGCCTGGAGTGCGGGACAGGGTTACTACGAGCAGTACTTC. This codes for CAWSAGQGYYEQYF.

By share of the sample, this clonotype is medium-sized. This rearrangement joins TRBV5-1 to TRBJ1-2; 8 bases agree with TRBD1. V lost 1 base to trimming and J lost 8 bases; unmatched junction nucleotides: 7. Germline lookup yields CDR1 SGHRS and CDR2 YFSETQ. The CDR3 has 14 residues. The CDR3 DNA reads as TGCGCCAGCAGCTTGACAGGGGGTGTTGAGGGCTACACCTTC. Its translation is CASSLTGGVEGYTF.

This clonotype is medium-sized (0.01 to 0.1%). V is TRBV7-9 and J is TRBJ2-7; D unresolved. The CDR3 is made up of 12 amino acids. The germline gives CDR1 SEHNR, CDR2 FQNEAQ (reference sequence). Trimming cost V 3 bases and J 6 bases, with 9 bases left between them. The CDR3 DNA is TGTGCCAGCAGCTTTTCAGGATTCGAGCAGTACTTC. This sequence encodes CASSFSGFEQYF.

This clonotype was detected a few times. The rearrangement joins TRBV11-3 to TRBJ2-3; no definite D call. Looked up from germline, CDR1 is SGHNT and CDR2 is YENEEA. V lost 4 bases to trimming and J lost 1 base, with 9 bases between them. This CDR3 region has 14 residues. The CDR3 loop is CASSSRSGTDTQYF. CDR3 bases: TGTGCCAGCAGCTCCCGGTCCGGCACAGATACGCAGTATTTT.

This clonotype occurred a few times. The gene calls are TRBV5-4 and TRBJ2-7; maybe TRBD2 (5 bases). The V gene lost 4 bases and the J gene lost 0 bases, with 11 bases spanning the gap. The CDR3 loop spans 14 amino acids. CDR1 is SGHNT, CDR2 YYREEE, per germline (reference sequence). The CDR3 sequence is CASSADSSSYEQYF. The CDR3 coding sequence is TGTGCCAGCAGCGCGGACTCGAGCTCCTACGAGCAGTACTTC.

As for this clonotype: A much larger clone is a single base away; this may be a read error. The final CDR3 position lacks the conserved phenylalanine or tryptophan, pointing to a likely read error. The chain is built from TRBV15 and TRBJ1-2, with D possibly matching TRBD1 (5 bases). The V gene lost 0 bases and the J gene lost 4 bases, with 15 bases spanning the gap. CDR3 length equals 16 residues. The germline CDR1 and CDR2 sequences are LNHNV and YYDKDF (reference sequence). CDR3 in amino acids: CATSRDLGGRAYGYTL. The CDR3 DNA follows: TGTGCCACCAGCAGAGATCTTGGGGGGAGGGCCTATGGCTACACCCTC.

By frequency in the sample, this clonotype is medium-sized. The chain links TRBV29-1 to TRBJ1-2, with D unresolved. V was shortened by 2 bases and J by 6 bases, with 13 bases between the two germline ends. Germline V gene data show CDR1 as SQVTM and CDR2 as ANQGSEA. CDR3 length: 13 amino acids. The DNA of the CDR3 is TGCAGCGTTGAAAGAGTGGGAGTTAATGGCTACACCTTC. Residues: CSVERVGVNGYTF.

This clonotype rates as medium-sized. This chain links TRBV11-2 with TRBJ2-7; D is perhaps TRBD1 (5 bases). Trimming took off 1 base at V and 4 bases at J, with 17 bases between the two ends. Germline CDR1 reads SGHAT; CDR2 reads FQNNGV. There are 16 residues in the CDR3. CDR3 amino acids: CASSLGLGAGIYEQYF. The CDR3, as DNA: TGTGCCAGCAGCTTAGGGTTGGGCGCAGGGATTTACGAGCAGTACTTC.

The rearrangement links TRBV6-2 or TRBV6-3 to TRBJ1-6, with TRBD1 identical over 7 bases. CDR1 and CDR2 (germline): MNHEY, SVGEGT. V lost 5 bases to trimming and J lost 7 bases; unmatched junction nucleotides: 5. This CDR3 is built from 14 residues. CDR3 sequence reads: CASSVTGENSPLHF. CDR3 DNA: TGTGCCAGCAGTGTTACAGGGGAAAATTCACCCCTCCACTTT.

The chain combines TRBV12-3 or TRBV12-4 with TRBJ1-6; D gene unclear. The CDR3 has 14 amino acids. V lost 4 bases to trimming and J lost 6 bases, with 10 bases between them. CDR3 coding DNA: TGTGCCAGCAGTTCATCGGGGTCTAATTCACCCCTCCACTTT. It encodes CASSSSGSNSPLHF.